The 25 T cell receptor beta chains below come from one sample, sequenced in a study of OX40 agonist ivuxolimab in advanced cancers. TCRdb's copy holds only in-frame clones and misses some; the assay was immunoSEQ multiplex PCR. The sample holds approximately 130,000 clones, over 75% seen once. Source: CD4+ or CD8+ T cells sorted from blood, taken in a trial of the OX40 agonist ivuxolimab. The receptor set was obtained from an adult with an advanced solid tumor such as melanoma, head and neck, liver or kidney cancer.

V and J are TRBV6-5 and TRBJ2-7; no reliable D call. Germline V gene data show CDR1 as MNHEY and CDR2 as SVGAGI. V shed 3 bases and J shed 3 bases, with 6 bases lying between them. This CDR3 spans 12 amino acids. CDR3 DNA sequence: TGTGCCAGCAGTTATCCGAGCTACGAGCAGTACTTC. The encoded protein is CASSYPSYEQYF.

The rearrangement uses TRBV23-1 and TRBJ2-1, with TRBD2 matching 7 bases. TRBV23-1 is recorded as an ORF, its role being uncertain. V shed 6 bases, J shed 7 bases, and the junction held 15 bases outside the gene matches. The CDR3 has 16 residues. Written as DNA, the CDR3 is TGCGCCAGCAGGCAAAATGCCGGGACTACCCATAATGAGCAGTTCTTC. Encoded protein: CASRQNAGTTHNEQFF.

The chain carries TRBV7-8 and TRBJ1-2; no firm D call. V shed 1 base and J shed 8 bases, with 8 bases lying between them. The CDR3 length is 12 residues. Germline-derived CDR1 and CDR2 are SGHVS and FQNEAQ. The CDR3 DNA reads TGTGCCAGCAGCTTAGTGGCTTCGGGCTACACCTTC. It encodes CASSLVASGYTF.

V is TRBV5-1 and J is TRBJ2-7; the D gene could be TRBD1 or TRBD2 (5 bases each). CDR3 length: 13 residues. Germline CDR1 reads SGHRS; CDR2 reads YFSETQ. Trimming left V 6 bases short and J 2 bases short, with 12 bases between. The CDR3 here is CASTGTDAYEQYF. The CDR3 coding sequence is TGCGCCAGCACCGGGACGGATGCCTACGAGCAGTACTTC.

CDR3: CASSFSTSGDNEQFF. CDR3 nucleotides: TGTGCCAGCAGTTTCTCAACTAGCGGGGACAATGAGCAGTTCTTC. The chain combines TRBV27 with TRBJ2-1; the match to TRBD2 covers 10 bases. The CDR3 loop spans 15 amino acids. The ends lost 3 bases at V and 5 bases at J; junction bases unmatched: 4. CDR1 is MNHEY, CDR2 SMNVEV, per germline (reference sequence).

The chain is built from TRBV7-3 and TRBJ2-2, with 9 bases identical to TRBD2. V gave up 8 bases and J gave up 7 bases; unmatched junction bases: 17. The germline gives CDR1 SGHTA, CDR2 FQGTGA. The CDR3 sequence is 17 residues long. The CDR3 protein is CASSPMAGGPSSGELFF. The CDR3 coding sequence is TGTGCCAGCTCCCCTATGGCGGGAGGGCCCTCAAGCGGGGAGCTGTTTTTT.

The V gene is TRBV12-5, the J gene TRBJ2-2; TRBD1 might be the D (5 bases). The germline gives CDR1 LGHNT, CDR2 FRNRAP. The CDR3 has 16 amino acids. Trimming left V 0 bases short and J 4 bases short, with 12 bases between. The CDR3 loop is CASGLVAGMTTGELFF. The CDR3, as DNA: TGTGCTAGTGGTTTGGTAGCAGGGATGACCACCGGGGAGCTGTTTTTT.

The chain uses TRBV28 and TRBJ2-7; 9 bases align to TRBD2. The CDR3 extends over 15 amino acids. Germline CDR1 is MDHEN and CDR2 is SYDVKM. J was trimmed by 6 bases and V by 6 bases; bases with no gene match: 12. CDR3 DNA: TGTGCCAGCAGCCCCCCGGGACTAGCTAGGCGCGAGCAGTACTTC. This sequence encodes CASSPPGLARREQYF.

The chain carries TRBV28 and TRBJ1-5; tentatively, D is TRBD1 (6 bases). CDR3 length equals 18 residues. Looked up from germline, CDR1 is MDHEN and CDR2 is SYDVKM. Deletions cut 6 bases from V and 4 bases from J, with 25 bases between. The CDR3 is CASRTWGIPGEANQPQHF. The CDR3, as DNA: TGTGCCAGCAGAACCTGGGGGATCCCAGGGGAAGCAAATCAGCCCCAGCATTTT.

V gene TRBV27 combines with J gene TRBJ1-1; TRBD1 matches 8 bases. J was trimmed by 5 bases and V by 2 bases; bases with no gene match: 4. This CDR3 region has 14 residues. Germline-derived CDR1 and CDR2 are MNHEY and SMNVEV (reference sequence). This chain's CDR3 is CASSLQGAGTEAFF. The CDR3 DNA sequence: TGTGCCAGCAGTTTACAGGGGGCAGGAACTGAAGCTTTCTTT.

J is TRBJ1-2 and V is TRBV6-6, with a weak D call TRBD1 (5 bases). The V gene lost 6 bases and the J gene lost 8 bases, with 13 bases spanning the gap. This CDR3 is 12 amino acids long. Germline values: CDR1 MNHNY, CDR2 SVGAGI (reference sequence). CDR3 region: CASRPQGGGYTF. CDR3 DNA sequence: TGTGCCAGCAGGCCTCAGGGTGGAGGCTACACCTTC.

This chain joins TRBV7-2 and TRBJ1-5, with TRBD1 as a possible D gene (5 bases). V was pared by 5 bases and J by 5 bases, with 22 bases between. CDR3 size: 17 residues. Germline V lookup: CDR1 SGHTA, CDR2 FQGNSA. CDR3 coding DNA: TGTGCCAGCAGCCCCGGGGGAGGGGCTCAGAGGGATCAGCCCCAGCATTTT. Amino acid sequence: CASSPGGGAQRDQPQHF.

The J gene is TRBJ2-6, the V gene TRBV9, with D possibly TRBD1 on 6 matching bases. The CDR3 runs 17 residues. Per germline, CDR1 SGDLS and CDR2 YYNGEE. V lost 0 bases and J lost 0, with 10 bases in between. The CDR3 loop is CASSVEGRGSGANVLTF. The DNA for the CDR3 is TGTGCCAGCAGCGTAGAGGGCAGGGGCTCTGGGGCCAACGTCCTGACTTTC.

The chain links TRBV19 to TRBJ1-1, with no clear D. V dropped 4 bases and J dropped 1 base, with 13 bases sitting between them. Per germline, CDR1 LNHDA and CDR2 SQIVND (reference sequence). The CDR3 is 15 residues long. CDR3 DNA: TGTGCCAGTAGTAAGGGCAGTTCTTCGAACACTGAAGCTTTCTTT. It codes for CASSKGSSSNTEAFF.

The chain links TRBV5-1 to TRBJ2-1, with 7 bases fitting TRBD2. Germline V gene data show CDR1 as SGHRS and CDR2 as YFSETQ. The CDR3 sequence is 14 residues long. V trimming: 0 bases; J trimming: 5 bases; junction bases outside the gene matches: 2. The DNA of the CDR3 is TGCGCCAGCAGCTTGGGACTAGCAGACAATGAGCAGTTCTTC. Translating gives CASSLGLADNEQFF.

The chain carries TRBV28 and TRBJ1-6; TRBD1 agrees at 7 bases. The V and J ends lost 4 bases and 9 bases, in that order; junction bases with no gene match: 6. This CDR3 has 14 residues. Germline V lookup: CDR1 MDHEN, CDR2 SYDVKM. CDR3 DNA: TGTGCCAGCAGTTCCGAGACAGGGAGTTCACCCCTCCACTTT. It translates to CASSSETGSSPLHF.

This chain links TRBV27 with TRBJ2-7; D ambiguous. V gave up 8 bases and J gave up 7 bases, with 9 bases separating them. The V gene's germline CDR1 is MNHEY and CDR2 SMNVEV (reference sequence). The CDR3 covers 10 residues. The CDR3 DNA follows: TGTGCCAGCGGCCTCCGAGAGCAGTACTTC. This translates into CASGLREQYF.

The genes are TRBV5-5 and TRBJ2-7; D gene ambiguous. The CDR3 has 12 residues. Trimming removed 0 bases from V and 3 bases from J, with 4 bases in between. Looked up from germline, CDR1 is SGHKS and CDR2 is YYEKEE (reference sequence). The CDR3 coding sequence is TGTGCCAGCAGCTTGGTAGGCTACGAGCAGTACTTC. This sequence encodes CASSLVGYEQYF.

V usage is TRBV7-4 and J usage is TRBJ1-5; D possibly corresponds to TRBD1 (6 bases). This CDR3 spans 15 amino acids. Germline V lookup: CDR1 SGHVT, CDR2 SQSDAQ. V was trimmed by 3 bases and J by 3 bases, leaving 12 bases between them. The CDR3 bases are TGTGCCAGCAGCTTTACACAGGGAAACAATCAGCCCCAGCATTTT. This codes for CASSFTQGNNQPQHF.

The chain recombines TRBV5-1 with TRBJ2-7; weak D call: TRBD1 (6 bases). V was cut by 4 bases and J by 1 base, with 9 bases left in between. The V gene's germline CDR1 is SGHRS and CDR2 YFSETQ. The CDR3 length is 13 residues. CDR3 bases: TGCGCCAGCAGCACGGACAGTTCCTACGAGCAGTACTTC. This encodes CASSTDSSYEQYF.

The V call is TRBV19, the J call TRBJ1-4; D remains unclear. The germline CDR1 and CDR2 sequences are LNHDA and SQIVND (reference sequence). Trimming pared 4 bases from V and 4 bases from J, leaving 10 bases between. The CDR3 is 14 residues long. For the CDR3, the DNA is TGTGCCAGTAGTAGAGTTGGGAATAATGAAAAACTGTTTTTT. Its translation is CASSRVGNNEKLFF.

This rearrangement joins TRBV6-5 to TRBJ1-1; D gene uncertain. Germline CDR1 MNHEY, CDR2 SVGAGI. The CDR3 runs to 16 residues. The V gene lost 2 bases and the J gene lost 0 bases, with 13 bases spanning the gap. CDR3 in amino acids: CASSYGVPPMNTEAFF. CDR3 sequence (DNA): TGTGCCAGCAGTTACGGGGTACCACCCATGAACACTGAAGCTTTCTTT.

The V call is TRBV5-4, the J call TRBJ2-7, with 9 nucleotides matching TRBD1. Germline CDR1 reads SGHNT; CDR2 reads YYREEE (reference sequence). V lost 0 bases, J lost 7 bases, and 8 bases stayed unmatched. This CDR3 spans 15 amino acids. The DNA of the CDR3 is TGTGCCAGCAGCTTGGCCGGGACAGGGCGGCGGGAGCAGTACTTC. Encoded protein: CASSLAGTGRREQYF.

The chain uses TRBV6-6 and TRBJ2-1; D is undetermined. V was clipped by 5 bases and J by 0 bases, with 14 bases between them. Per the germline V gene, CDR1 is MNHNY and CDR2 is SVGAGI (reference sequence). CDR3 length equals 16 residues. The CDR3 here is CASSLFQPSSYNEQFF. The DNA for the CDR3 is TGTGCCAGCAGTCTCTTTCAACCGAGCTCCTACAATGAGCAGTTCTTC.

The V and J genes are TRBV4-3 and TRBJ1-2, with TRBD1 as a possible D gene (6 bases). The CDR3 totals 17 residues. The V gene's germline CDR1 is LGHNA and CDR2 YSLEER. V was pared by 0 bases and J by 4 bases, with 18 bases between. The DNA for the CDR3 is TGCGCCAGCAGCCAAGATCGGGGGGCGGATTTCTCCTATGGCTACACCTTC. The encoded protein is CASSQDRGADFSYGYTF.